The 8 T cell receptor beta chains given below trace back to one sample, sequenced in a study of cytomegalovirus exposure and HLA in healthy donors. The PCR had 60 Vbeta and 13 Jbeta primers. TCRdb's table, derived via immunoSEQ multiplex PCR, lists solely in-frame clones and lacks some. This table has 160,000 or so clones, roughly 80% appearing once. Sequenced: PBMCs. Receptor source: a woman aged 25 to 39 in good health and CMV-seropositive.

This clone was seen more than once but under ten times. The CDR3: CASSRTDLAKNIQYF. The CDR3 DNA reads as TGTGCCAGCAGCAGGACAGACCTAGCCAAAAACATTCAGTACTTC. The rearrangement uses TRBV5-4 and TRBJ2-4, with D perhaps matching TRBD1 (6 bases). The CDR3 is made up of 15 amino acids. Germline lookup yields CDR1 SGHNT and CDR2 YYREEE (reference sequence). Trimming left V 4 bases short and J 0 bases short, with 11 bases between.

About this clone itself: Mismatch with germline at one junction end may stem from a read error. CDR3 sequence reads: CSSSLGTGRGNQPQHF. The DNA for the CDR3 is TGTTCCAGCAGCTTAGGGACAGGGAGGGGCAATCAGCCCCAGCATTTT. V and J are TRBV7-9 and TRBJ1-5; 9 bases map to TRBD1. From germline, CDR1 is SEHNR and CDR2 FQNEAQ (reference sequence). The CDR3 totals 16 residues.

The gene calls are TRBV12-5 and TRBJ2-1; 10 nucleotides align to TRBD1. The germline gives CDR1 LGHNT, CDR2 FRNRAP. V was clipped by 6 bases and J by 10 bases; unmatched bases: 12. This CDR3 comprises 15 residues. This CDR3 reads CASGLGTGAYIEQFF. The CDR3 DNA is TGTGCTAGTGGACTAGGGACAGGGGCGTACATAGAGCAGTTCTTC. The full variable domain, with the rest looked up from reference TRBV12-5 and TRBJ2-1, is DARVTQTPRHKVTEMGQEVTMRCQPILGHNTVFWYRQTMMQGLELLAYFRNRAPLDDSGMPKDRFSAEMPDATLATLKIQPSEPRDSAVYFCASGLGTGAYIEQFFGPGTRLTVL.

A few counts support this clone. The DNA of the CDR3 is TGCAGCGTTTCCGGGTCCACCTACGAGCAGTACTTC. Its translation is CSVSGSTYEQYF. The chain joins TRBV29-1 to TRBJ2-7; D uncertain. Germline lookup yields CDR1 SQVTM and CDR2 ANQGSEA. CDR3 length: 12 residues. V was clipped by 5 bases and J by 2 bases, with 10 bases between them.

The chain employs TRBV21-1 and TRBJ2-2; the D call in the table, TRBD2, was not verified against the DNA. TRBV21-1 counts as a pseudogene. The CDR3 totals 16 residues. The CDR3 reads CASSKPPAGGPGELFF. The CDR3 bases are TGTGCCAGCAGCAAACCACCAGCGGGGGGCCCCGGGGAGCTGTTTTTT.

This chain joins TRBV28 and TRBJ1-2; D remains unclear. V lost 3 bases to trimming and J lost 1 base, with 15 bases between them. Germline V lookup: CDR1 MDHEN, CDR2 SYDVKM. CDR3 size: 16 residues. The CDR3 nucleotides are TGTGCCAGCAGTTTTGGAGGGATCTCTCTTAACTATGGCTACACCTTC. Translation: CASSFGGISLNYGYTF.

This rearrangement joins TRBV12-5 to TRBJ1-1; TRBD1 might be the D (6 bases). This CDR3 contains 14 residues. With 3 bases removed from V and 1 base from J, the gap between germline ends came to 9 bases. From germline, CDR1 is LGHNT and CDR2 FRNRAP. The CDR3: CASGFSGANTEAFF. Here the CDR3 DNA reads TGTGCTAGTGGTTTTTCAGGGGCGAACACTGAAGCTTTCTTT.

This chain links TRBV2 with TRBJ2-7; 7 nucleotides match TRBD1. Trimming cost V 6 bases and J 2 bases; bases outside gene matches: 7. The CDR3 loop spans 14 amino acids. Germline CDR1 and CDR2: SNHLY and FYNNEI. As DNA, the CDR3 is TGTGCCAGCAGCCACCCGGGACAGACCTACGAGCAGTACTTC. This sequence encodes CASSHPGQTYEQYF.